This passage covers 17 T cell receptor beta chains from one sample sequenced in a study of memory CD4+ T cells and cytomegalovirus serostatus. Sequencing was performed with immunoSEQ multiplex PCR; in TCRdb, only in-frame clones are kept and a portion is missing. The data contain 50,000 to 65,000 clones, about 86% of them singletons. The sort gate was single viable CD3+CD4+CD8-CD45RO+ cells for memory CD4+ T cells. The sample comprised memory CD4+ T cells from blood. These receptors originate from an adult in good health and CMV-seropositive.

V gene TRBV5-6 combines with J gene TRBJ1-1; D is possibly TRBD1 (5 bases). The CDR3 is 15 amino acids. V dropped 3 bases and J dropped 0 bases, with 12 bases sitting between them. Germline CDR1 SGHDT, CDR2 YYEEEE. As DNA, the CDR3 is TGTGCCAGCAGCTCGACCACCAGGGTGAACACTGAAGCTTTCTTT. Translation gives CASSSTTRVNTEAFF.

This chain uses TRBV5-6 with TRBJ2-4; D is perhaps TRBD1 or TRBD2 (5 bases each). V was pared by 4 bases and J by 0 bases, with 11 bases between. The CDR3 has 15 residues. Germline CDR1 SGHDT, CDR2 YYEEEE. Here the CDR3 reads CASSLADRAKNIQYF. CDR3 bases: TGTGCCAGCAGCCTAGCTGACAGAGCCAAAAACATTCAGTACTTC.

J is TRBJ2-1 and V is TRBV5-4; TRBD2 matches 7 bases. The CDR3 covers 16 residues. With V trimmed by 4 bases and J by 3 bases, 10 bases remained unmatched. CDR1 and CDR2 from the germline V gene are SGHNT and YYREEE (reference sequence). This CDR3 reads CASSRLGGGDYNEQFF. The CDR3, as DNA: TGTGCCAGCAGCCGTCTGGGGGGGGGAGACTACAATGAGCAGTTCTTC.

This clone has a handful of counts. The J gene is TRBJ1-1, the V gene TRBV4-2; no clear D gene. Germline values: CDR1 LGHNA, CDR2 YNFKEQ. The CDR3 has 13 residues. Trimming removed 1 base from V and 11 bases from J, with 14 bases in between. CDR3 residues: CASSQAPIEQAFF. In DNA form, the CDR3 reads TGTGCCAGCAGCCAAGCCCCTATAGAGCAGGCTTTCTTT.

The V gene is TRBV14, the J gene TRBJ1-2; D gene unclear. Germline CDR1 reads SGHDN; CDR2 reads FVKESK. The CDR3 has 13 amino acids. The germline V and J ends were trimmed by 5 bases and 5 bases, with 12 bases remaining between them. CDR3 sequence reads: CASSYADAYGYTF. CDR3 DNA: TGTGCCAGCAGCTATGCCGACGCGTATGGCTACACCTTC. The full variable domain, in which reference TRBV14 and TRBJ1-2 provide the parts outside the CDR3, is EAGVTQFPSHSVIEKGQTVTLRCDPISGHDNLYWYRRVMGKEIKFLLHFVKESKQDESGMPNNRFLAERTGGTYSTLKVQPAELEDSGVYFCASSYADAYGYTFGSGTRLTVV.

This clone was seen a few times. The V and J genes are TRBV7-2 and TRBJ2-2, with 10 bases that match TRBD2. The CDR3 is 16 residues long. Germline V lookup: CDR1 SGHTA, CDR2 FQGNSA. The V and J ends lost 2 bases and 4 bases, in that order; junction bases with no gene match: 4. Written as DNA, the CDR3 is TGTGCCAGCAGCTTAATAGCGGGGGGACCCACCGGGGAGCTGTTTTTT. This sequence encodes CASSLIAGGPTGELFF.

V is TRBV25-1 and J is TRBJ2-5, with D perhaps matching TRBD2 (5 bases). There are 15 residues in the CDR3. The germline gives CDR1 MGHDK, CDR2 SYGVNS. Trimming shortened V by 0 bases and J by 2 bases, and 10 bases separated the two germline ends. DNA of the CDR3: TGTGCCAGCAGTGAATATCGCGGACTGCAAGAGACCCAGTACTTC. Its protein is CASSEYRGLQETQYF.

The chain links TRBV28 to TRBJ2-7; D is tentatively TRBD1 or TRBD2 (5 bases each). Germline-derived CDR1 and CDR2 are MDHEN and SYDVKM. With 5 bases removed from V and 6 bases from J, the gap between germline ends came to 8 bases. The CDR3 consists of 11 residues. This chain's CDR3 is CASSTGTEQYF. The CDR3 coding sequence is TGTGCCAGCAGTACTGGGACCGAGCAGTACTTC.

This clone showed up just a few times. The rearrangement links TRBV7-9 to TRBJ1-1; a possible D gene is TRBD1 (6 bases). CDR3 size: 13 residues. Germline lookup yields CDR1 SEHNR and CDR2 FQNEAQ (reference sequence). V was shortened by 6 bases and J by 5 bases, with 13 bases between the two germline ends. CDR3 DNA: TGTGCCAGCAGTTCACAGGGTGGTACTGAAGCTTTCTTT. Its protein is CASSSQGGTEAFF.

This chain joins TRBV19 and TRBJ1-2, with D perhaps TRBD1 (5 bases). The CDR3 has 14 amino acids. In germline, CDR1 is LNHDA, CDR2 SQIVND (reference sequence). Trimming took off 9 bases at V and 1 base at J, with 15 bases between the two ends. In DNA form, the CDR3 reads TGTGCCAGCCGGTTTGACAGCAATAACTATGGCTACACCTTC. As protein: CASRFDSNNYGYTF.

The chain couples TRBV28 to TRBJ1-2; D remains ambiguous. Per the germline V gene, CDR1 is MDHEN and CDR2 is SYDVKM. Trimming pared 3 bases from V and 7 bases from J, leaving 15 bases between. The CDR3 is 14 amino acids. The CDR3 coding sequence is TGTGCCAGCAGTTTCCAACCCTATCTATCTGGCTACACCTTC. This codes for CASSFQPYLSGYTF.

The chain recombines TRBV7-2 with TRBJ2-7; 11 nucleotides align to TRBD2. Germline V gene data show CDR1 as SGHTA and CDR2 as FQGNSA. The CDR3 loop spans 15 amino acids. With V trimmed by 2 bases and J by 4 bases, 4 bases remained unmatched. For the CDR3, the DNA is TGTGCCAGCAGCTTAATGGGACTAGCGGAGTACGAGCAGTACTTC. Its translation: CASSLMGLAEYEQYF.

The chain combines TRBV7-3 with TRBJ1-2, with D possibly TRBD1 on 5 matching bases. The CDR3 extends over 11 amino acids. Deletions cut 1 base from V and 8 bases from J, with 5 bases between. Germline CDR1 is SGHTA and CDR2 is FQGTGA. CDR3 coding DNA: TGTGCCAGCAGCTTAAGGGACGGCTACACCTTC. Residues: CASSLRDGYTF.

The chain links TRBV4-2 to TRBJ1-2; 7 bases agree with TRBD1. This CDR3 is 14 amino acids long. Looked up from germline, CDR1 is LGHNA and CDR2 is YNFKEQ. The junction had 8 bases not matched to a gene; V was cut back by 2 bases and J by 8 bases. The CDR3 loop is CASSQPGGGKGYTF. CDR3 coding DNA: TGTGCCAGCAGCCAACCTGGAGGGGGCAAAGGCTACACCTTC.

The rearrangement links TRBV25-1 to TRBJ2-7; possibly TRBD1 for D (5 bases). Germline CDR1 MGHDK, CDR2 SYGVNS. The CDR3 spans 17 residues. Between the trimmed V and J ends, which lost 8 bases and 3 bases, there was a span of 26 bases. DNA for the CDR3: TGTGCCAGCGAGCCTTCAACCTACGACAGATCCTACTACGAGCAGTACTTC. Amino acid sequence: CASEPSTYDRSYYEQYF.

J is TRBJ2-7 and V is TRBV11-2, with D possibly matching TRBD2 (6 bases). The CDR3 totals 14 residues. Trimming took off 5 bases at V and 2 bases at J, with 13 bases between the two ends. The germline V gene has CDR1 SGHAT and CDR2 FQNNGV. The CDR3 spells CASSIGAGPYEQYF. The DNA for the CDR3 is TGTGCCAGCAGCATTGGTGCGGGACCCTACGAGCAGTACTTC.

V usage is TRBV4-3 and J usage is TRBJ2-1; TRBD2 aligns across 14 bases. Germline-derived CDR1 and CDR2 are LGHNA and YSLEER. With V trimmed by 2 bases and J by 8 bases, 8 bases remained unmatched. The CDR3 extends over 17 amino acids. CDR3 DNA: TGCGCCAGCAGCCAAACCTTCGGGACTAGCGGGGGATATGAGCAGTTCTTC. As protein: CASSQTFGTSGGYEQFF.